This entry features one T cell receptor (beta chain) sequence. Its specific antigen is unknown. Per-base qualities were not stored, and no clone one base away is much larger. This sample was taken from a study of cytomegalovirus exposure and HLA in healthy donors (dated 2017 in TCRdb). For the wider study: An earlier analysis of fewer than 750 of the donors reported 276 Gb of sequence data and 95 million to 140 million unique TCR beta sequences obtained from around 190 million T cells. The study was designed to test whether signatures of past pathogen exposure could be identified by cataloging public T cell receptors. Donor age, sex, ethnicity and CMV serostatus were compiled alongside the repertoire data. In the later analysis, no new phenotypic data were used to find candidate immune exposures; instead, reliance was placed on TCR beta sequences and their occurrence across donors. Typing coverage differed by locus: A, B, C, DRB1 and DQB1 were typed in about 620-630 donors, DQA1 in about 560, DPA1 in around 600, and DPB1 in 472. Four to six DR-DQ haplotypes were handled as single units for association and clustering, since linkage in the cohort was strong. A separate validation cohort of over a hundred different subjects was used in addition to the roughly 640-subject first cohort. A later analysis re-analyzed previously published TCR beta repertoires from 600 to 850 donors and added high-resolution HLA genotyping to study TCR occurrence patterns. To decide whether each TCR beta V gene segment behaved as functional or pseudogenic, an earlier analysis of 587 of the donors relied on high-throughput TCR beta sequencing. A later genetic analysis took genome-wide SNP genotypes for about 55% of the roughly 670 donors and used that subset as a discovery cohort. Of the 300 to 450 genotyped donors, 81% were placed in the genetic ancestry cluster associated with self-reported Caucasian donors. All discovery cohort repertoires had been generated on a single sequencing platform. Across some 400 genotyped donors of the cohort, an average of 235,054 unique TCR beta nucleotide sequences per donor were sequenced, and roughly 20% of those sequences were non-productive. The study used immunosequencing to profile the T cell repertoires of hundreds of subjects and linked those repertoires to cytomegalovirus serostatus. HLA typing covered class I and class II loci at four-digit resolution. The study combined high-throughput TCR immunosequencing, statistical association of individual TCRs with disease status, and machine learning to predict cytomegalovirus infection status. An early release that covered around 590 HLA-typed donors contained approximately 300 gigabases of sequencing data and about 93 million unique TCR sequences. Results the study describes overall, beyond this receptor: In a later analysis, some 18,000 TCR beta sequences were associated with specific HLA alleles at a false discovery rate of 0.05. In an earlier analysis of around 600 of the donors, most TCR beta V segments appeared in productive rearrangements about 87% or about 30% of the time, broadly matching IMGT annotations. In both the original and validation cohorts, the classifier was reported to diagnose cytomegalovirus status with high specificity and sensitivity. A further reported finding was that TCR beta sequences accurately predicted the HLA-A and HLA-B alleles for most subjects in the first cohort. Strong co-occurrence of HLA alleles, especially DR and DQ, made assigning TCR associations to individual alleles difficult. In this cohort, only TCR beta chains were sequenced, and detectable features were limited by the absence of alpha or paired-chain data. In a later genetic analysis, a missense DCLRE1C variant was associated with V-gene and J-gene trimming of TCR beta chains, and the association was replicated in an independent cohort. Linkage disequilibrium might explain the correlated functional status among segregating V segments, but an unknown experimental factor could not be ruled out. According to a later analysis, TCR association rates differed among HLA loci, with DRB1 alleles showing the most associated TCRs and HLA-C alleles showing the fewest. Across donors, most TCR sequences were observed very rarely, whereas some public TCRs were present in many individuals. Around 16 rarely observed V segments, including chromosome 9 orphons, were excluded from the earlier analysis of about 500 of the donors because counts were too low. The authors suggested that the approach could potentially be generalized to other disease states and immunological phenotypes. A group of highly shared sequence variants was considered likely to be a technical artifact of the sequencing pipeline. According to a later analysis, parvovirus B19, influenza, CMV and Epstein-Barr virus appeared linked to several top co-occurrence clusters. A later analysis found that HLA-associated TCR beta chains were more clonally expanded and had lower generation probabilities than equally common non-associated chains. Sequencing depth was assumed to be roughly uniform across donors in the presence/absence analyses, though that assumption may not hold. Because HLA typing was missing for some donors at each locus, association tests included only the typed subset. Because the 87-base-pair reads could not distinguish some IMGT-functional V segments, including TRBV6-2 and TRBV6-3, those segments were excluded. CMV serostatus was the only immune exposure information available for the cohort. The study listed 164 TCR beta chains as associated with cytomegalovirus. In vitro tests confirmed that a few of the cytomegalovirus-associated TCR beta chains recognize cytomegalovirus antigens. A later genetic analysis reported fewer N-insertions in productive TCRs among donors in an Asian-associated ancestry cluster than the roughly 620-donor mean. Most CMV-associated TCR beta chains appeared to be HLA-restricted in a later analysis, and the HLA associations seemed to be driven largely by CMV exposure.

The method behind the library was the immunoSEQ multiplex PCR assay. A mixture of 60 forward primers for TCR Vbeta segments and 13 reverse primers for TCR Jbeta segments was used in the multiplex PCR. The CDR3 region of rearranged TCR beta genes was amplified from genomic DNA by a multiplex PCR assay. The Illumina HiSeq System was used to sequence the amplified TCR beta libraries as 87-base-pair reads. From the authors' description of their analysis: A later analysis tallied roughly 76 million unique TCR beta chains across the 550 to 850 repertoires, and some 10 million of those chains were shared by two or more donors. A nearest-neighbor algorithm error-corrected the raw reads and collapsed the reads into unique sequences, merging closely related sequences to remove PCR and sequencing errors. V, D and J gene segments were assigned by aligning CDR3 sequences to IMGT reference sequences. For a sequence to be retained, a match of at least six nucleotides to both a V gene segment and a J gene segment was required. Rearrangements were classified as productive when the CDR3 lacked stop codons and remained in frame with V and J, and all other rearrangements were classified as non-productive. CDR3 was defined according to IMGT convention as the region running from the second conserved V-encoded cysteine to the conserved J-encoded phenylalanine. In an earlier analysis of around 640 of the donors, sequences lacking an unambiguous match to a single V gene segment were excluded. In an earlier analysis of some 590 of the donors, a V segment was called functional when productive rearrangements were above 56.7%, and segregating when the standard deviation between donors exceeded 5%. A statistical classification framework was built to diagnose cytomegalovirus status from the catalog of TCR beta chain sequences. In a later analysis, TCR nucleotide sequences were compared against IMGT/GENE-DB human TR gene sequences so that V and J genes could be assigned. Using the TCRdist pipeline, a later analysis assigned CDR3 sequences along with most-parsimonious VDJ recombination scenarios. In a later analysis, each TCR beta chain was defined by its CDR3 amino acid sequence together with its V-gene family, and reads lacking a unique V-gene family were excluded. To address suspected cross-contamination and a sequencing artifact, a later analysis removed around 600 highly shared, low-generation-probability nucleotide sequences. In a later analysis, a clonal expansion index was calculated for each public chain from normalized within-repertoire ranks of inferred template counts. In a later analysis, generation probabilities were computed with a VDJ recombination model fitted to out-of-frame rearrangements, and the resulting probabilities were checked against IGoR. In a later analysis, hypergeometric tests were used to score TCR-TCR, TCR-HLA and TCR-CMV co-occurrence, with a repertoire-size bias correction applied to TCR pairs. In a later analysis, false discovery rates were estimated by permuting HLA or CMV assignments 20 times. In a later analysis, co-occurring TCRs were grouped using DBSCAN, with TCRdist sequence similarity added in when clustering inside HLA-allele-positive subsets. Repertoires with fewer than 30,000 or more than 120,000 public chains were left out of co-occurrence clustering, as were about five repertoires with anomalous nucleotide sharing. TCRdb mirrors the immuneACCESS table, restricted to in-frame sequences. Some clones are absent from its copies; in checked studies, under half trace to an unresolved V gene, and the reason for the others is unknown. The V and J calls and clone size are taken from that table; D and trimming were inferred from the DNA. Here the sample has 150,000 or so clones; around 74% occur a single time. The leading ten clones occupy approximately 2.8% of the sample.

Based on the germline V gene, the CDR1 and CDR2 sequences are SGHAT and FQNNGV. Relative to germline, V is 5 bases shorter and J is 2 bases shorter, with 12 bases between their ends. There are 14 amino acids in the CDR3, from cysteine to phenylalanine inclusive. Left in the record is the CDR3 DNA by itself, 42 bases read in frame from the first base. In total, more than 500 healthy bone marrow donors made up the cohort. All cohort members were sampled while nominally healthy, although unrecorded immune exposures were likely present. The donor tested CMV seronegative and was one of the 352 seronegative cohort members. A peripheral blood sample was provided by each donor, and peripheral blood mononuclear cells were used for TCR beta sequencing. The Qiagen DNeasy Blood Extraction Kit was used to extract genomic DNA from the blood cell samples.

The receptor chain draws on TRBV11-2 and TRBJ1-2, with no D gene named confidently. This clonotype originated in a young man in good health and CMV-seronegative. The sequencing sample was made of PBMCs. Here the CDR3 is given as CASSPRGGNYGYTF. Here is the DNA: TGTGCCAGCAGCCCCCGAGGAGGGAACTATGGCTACACCTTC.